The rows below give T cell receptor beta chains drawn from one sample of a study of beta chain features in type 1 diabetes. Using immunoSEQ multiplex PCR, the repertoire was profiled, and TCRdb retains in-frame clones only, with some absent. The repertoire includes fewer than 650,000 clones, about 14% of them detected once, and under 0.095% sits in the top ten. The sample comprised naive CD4+ T cells from blood. These TCRs come from a young man in good health. The CDR3 runs from the conserved cysteine through the conserved F or W. D genes are given only for firm matches. Expanded clones are given a class, and other clones once, few, many or no size at all.

D,J,V,size,CDR3,DNA
TRBD2,TRBJ2-1,TRBV28,-,CASAKVSGDNEQFF,TGTGCCAGCGCTAAGGTTAGCGGGGACAATGAGCAGTTCTTC
-,TRBJ2-5,TRBV9,-,CASSVVPAARETQYF,TGTGCCAGCAGCGTAGTCCCAGCGGCCAGGGAGACCCAGTACTTC
-,TRBJ1-1,TRBV4-3,-,CASSHRTLNTEAFF,TGCGCCAGCAGCCACCGGACACTGAACACTGAAGCTTTCTTT
TRBD2,TRBJ2-4,TRBV5-1,-,CASSPSGGLAKNIQYF,TGCGCCAGCAGCCCCAGCGGGGGACTAGCCAAAAACATTCAGTACTTC
-,TRBJ1-2,TRBV15,-,CATSREDSNYGYTF,TGTGCCACCAGCAGAGAGGACAGCAACTATGGCTACACCTTC
-,TRBJ2-7,TRBV27,-,CASSTVVRKEQYF,TGTGCCAGCAGTACCGTCGTCAGGAAGGAGCAGTACTTC
-,TRBJ2-3,TRBV5-1,few,CASSLGITDTQYF,TGCGCCAGCAGCTTGGGGATTACAGATACGCAGTATTTT
TRBD2,TRBJ2-1,TRBV9,-,CASSVALQAAGGNEQFF,TGTGCCAGCAGCGTAGCACTTCAAGCAGCGGGGGGTAATGAGCAGTTCTTC
TRBD1,TRBJ1-1,TRBV18,-,CASSPETGSTEAFF,TGTGCCAGCTCACCAGAGACAGGGTCGACTGAAGCTTTCTTT
-,TRBJ1-5,TRBV18,-,CASSPYRLDSNQPQHF,TGTGCCAGCTCACCTTACAGGTTGGATAGCAATCAGCCCCAGCATTTT
-,TRBJ1-6,TRBV5-1,few,CASSLDGENRSPLHF,TGCGCCAGCAGCTTGGACGGGGAGAACCGGTCACCCCTCCACTTT
-,TRBJ2-3,TRBV27,-,CASSLQGADSGGWNTQYF,TGTGCCAGCAGCCTACAGGGGGCTGATAGCGGGGGGTGGAATACGCAGTATTTT